This T cell receptor (beta chain) was observed in a study of cytomegalovirus exposure and HLA in healthy donors. At the level of the study: Of some 400 genotyped donors, more than 65% grouped in the Caucasian-associated ancestry cluster.

The PCR contained 60 Vbeta and 13 Jbeta primers. Method: immunoSEQ multiplex PCR; TCRdb's copy keeps in-frame clones and lacks some. Here the sample spans tens of thousands of clones, around 77% being singletons. This clone came up once. What it recognizes is unknown. Germline lookup yields CDR1 MGHRA and CDR2 YSYEKL. The CDR3 extends over 17 amino acids. Trimming at V came to 4 bases and at J to 0 bases, leaving 6 bases not matched to a gene. Findings of the study overall: Excluded were some V segments that proved indistinguishable, including TRBV6-2 and TRBV6-3. TCR beta chain V- and J-gene trimming was linked, in a later analysis, to a missense variant in DCLRE1C.

The TCR sequence derives from a woman aged 40 to 49 in good health and CMV-seropositive. Sequenced input: PBMCs. The chain employs TRBV4-1 and TRBJ2-3; TRBD2 aligns across 11 bases. The CDR3 protein is CASSPHTSGRSTDTQYF. In nucleotides, the CDR3 is TGCGCCAGCAGCCCTCATACTAGCGGGAGAAGCACAGATACGCAGTATTTT.